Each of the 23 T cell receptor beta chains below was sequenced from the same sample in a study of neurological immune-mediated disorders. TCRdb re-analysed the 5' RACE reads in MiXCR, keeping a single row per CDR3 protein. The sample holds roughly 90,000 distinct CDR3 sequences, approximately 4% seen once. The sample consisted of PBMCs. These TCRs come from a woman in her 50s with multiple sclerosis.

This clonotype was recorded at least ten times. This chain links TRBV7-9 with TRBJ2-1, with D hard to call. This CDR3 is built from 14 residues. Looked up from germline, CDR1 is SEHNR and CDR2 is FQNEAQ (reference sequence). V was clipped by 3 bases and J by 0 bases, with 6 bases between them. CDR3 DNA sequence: TGTGCCAGCAGCTTGTCCAGCTCCTACAATGAGCAGTTCTTC. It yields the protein CASSLSSSYNEQFF.

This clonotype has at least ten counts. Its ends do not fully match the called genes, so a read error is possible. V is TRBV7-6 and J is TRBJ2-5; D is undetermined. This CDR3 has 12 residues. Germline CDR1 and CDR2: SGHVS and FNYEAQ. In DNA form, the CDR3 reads TGTGCCAGCAGCTCCCCCGGCGGCGTGGCTCACTTC. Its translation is CASSSPGGVAHF.

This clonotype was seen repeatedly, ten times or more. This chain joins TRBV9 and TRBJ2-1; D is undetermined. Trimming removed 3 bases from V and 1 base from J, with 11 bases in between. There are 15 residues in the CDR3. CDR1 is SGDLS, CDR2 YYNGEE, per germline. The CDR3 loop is CASSAQWASYNEQFF. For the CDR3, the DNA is TGTGCCAGCAGCGCCCAGTGGGCTTCCTACAATGAGCAGTTCTTC.

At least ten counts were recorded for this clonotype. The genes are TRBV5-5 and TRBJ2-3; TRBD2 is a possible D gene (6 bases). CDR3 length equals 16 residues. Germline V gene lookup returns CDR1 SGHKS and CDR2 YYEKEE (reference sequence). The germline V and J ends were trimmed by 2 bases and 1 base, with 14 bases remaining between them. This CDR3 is CASSFLRELRTDTQYF. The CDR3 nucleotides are TGTGCCAGCAGCTTTCTTCGGGAGCTTCGCACAGATACGCAGTATTTT.

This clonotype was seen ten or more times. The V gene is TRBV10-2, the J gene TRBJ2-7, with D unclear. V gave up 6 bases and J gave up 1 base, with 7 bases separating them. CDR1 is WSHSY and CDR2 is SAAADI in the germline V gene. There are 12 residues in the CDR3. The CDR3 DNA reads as TGCGCCAGCAGGGACGAATCCTACGAGCAGTACTTC. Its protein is CASRDESYEQYF.

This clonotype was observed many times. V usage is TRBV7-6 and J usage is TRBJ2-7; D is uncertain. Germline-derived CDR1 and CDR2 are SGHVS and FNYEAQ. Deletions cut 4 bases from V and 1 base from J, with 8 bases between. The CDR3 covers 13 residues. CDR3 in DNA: TGTGCCAGCAGCTACCTAGATTCCTACGAGCAGTACTTC. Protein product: CASSYLDSYEQYF.

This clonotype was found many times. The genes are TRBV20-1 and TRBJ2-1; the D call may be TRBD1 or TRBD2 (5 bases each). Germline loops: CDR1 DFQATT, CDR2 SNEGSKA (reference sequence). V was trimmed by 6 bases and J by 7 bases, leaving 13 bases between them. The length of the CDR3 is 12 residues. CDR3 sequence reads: CSAQGEKNEQFF. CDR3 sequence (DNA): TGCAGTGCCCAAGGGGAGAAGAATGAGCAGTTCTTC.

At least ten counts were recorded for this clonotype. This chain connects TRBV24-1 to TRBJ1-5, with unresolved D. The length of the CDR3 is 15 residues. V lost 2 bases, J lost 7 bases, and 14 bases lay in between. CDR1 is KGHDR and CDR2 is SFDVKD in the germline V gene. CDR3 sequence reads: CATSDSREHHQPQHF. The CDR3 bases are TGTGCCACCAGTGATTCCCGGGAACACCACCAGCCCCAGCATTTT.

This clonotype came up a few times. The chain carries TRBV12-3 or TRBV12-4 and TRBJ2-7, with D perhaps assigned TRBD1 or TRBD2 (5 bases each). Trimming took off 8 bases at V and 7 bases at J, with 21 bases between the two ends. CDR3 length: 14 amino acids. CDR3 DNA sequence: TGTGCCAGCGGGGACGAGGGTTGGACCAAAGAGCAGTACTTC. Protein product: CASGDEGWTKEQYF.

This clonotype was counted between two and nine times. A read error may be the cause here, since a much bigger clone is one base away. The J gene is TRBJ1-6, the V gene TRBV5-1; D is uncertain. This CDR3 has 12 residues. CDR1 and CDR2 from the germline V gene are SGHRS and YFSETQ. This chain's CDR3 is CDSSYQNSPLHF. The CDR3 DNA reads TGCGACAGCAGCTACCAGAATTCACCCCTCCACTTT.

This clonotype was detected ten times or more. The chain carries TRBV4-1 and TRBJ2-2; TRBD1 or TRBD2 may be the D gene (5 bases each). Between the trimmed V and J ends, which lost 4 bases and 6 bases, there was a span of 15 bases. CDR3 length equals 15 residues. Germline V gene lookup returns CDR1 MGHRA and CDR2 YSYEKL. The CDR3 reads CASSLRGQTSGELFF. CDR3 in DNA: TGCGCCAGCAGCCTGAGGGGCCAGACATCCGGGGAGCTGTTTTTT.

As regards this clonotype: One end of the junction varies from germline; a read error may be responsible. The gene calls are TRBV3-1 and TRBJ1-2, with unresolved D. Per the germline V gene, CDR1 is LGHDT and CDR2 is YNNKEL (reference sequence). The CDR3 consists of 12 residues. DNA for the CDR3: TGTGACAGCAGCAAAGTCGGGTATAGCTACACCTTC. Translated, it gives CDSSKVGYSYTF.

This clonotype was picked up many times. The CDR3 nucleotides read TGTGCCAGCAGCGTAAGCGAGACAGGGGGCTACGAGCAGTACTTC. It translates to CASSVSETGGYEQYF. This chain links TRBV9 with TRBJ2-7; TRBD1 aligns across 9 bases. The V and J ends lost 1 base and 3 bases, in that order; junction bases with no gene match: 5. The CDR3 is 15 residues long. Germline loops: CDR1 SGDLS, CDR2 YYNGEE.

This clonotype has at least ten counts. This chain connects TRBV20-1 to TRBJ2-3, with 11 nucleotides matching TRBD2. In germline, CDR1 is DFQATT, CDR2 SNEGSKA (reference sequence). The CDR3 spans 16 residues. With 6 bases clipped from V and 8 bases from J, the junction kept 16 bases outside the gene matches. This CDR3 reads CSAPLSVAGGQGTQYF. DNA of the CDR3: TGCAGTGCCCCGCTTTCGGTAGCGGGGGGGCAGGGTACGCAGTATTTT.

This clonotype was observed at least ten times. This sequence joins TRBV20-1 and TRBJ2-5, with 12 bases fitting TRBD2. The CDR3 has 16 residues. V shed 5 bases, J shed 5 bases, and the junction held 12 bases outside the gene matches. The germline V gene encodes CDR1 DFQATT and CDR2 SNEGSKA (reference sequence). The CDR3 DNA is TGCAGTGCTCCAAGACTAGCGGGGGCCCGGTTGGAGACCCAGTACTTC. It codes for CSAPRLAGARLETQYF.

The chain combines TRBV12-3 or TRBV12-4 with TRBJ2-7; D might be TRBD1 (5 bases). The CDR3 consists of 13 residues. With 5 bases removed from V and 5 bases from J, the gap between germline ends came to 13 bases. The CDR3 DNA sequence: TGTGCCAGCAGTCACAGGAACGTCCACGAGCAGTACTTC. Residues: CASSHRNVHEQYF.

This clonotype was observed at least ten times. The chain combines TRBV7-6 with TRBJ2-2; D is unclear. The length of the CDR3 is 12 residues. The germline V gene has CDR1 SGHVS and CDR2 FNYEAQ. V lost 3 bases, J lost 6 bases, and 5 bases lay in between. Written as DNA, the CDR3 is TGTGCCAGCAGCTTCCCGGCCGGGGAGCTGTTTTTT. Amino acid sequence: CASSFPAGELFF.

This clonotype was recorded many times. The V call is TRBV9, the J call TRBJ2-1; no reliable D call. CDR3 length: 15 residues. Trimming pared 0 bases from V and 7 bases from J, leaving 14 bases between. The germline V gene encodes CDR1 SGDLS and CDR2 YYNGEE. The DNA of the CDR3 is TGTGCCAGCAGCGTAGGATCGGCTACCGCAAATGAGCAGTTCTTC. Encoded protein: CASSVGSATANEQFF.

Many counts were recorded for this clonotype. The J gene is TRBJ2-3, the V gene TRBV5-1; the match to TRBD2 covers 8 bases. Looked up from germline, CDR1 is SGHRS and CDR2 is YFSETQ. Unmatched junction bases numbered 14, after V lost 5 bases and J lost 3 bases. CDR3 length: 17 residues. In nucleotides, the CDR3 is TGCGCCAGCAGAGATCCAATCCGGGGACTAGGTACAGATACGCAGTATTTT. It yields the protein CASRDPIRGLGTDTQYF. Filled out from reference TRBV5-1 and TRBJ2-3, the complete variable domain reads KAGVTQTPRYLIKTRGQQVTLSCSPISGHRSVSWYQQTPGQGLQFLFEYFSETQRNKGNFPGRFSGRQFSNSRSEMNVSTLELGDSALYLCASRDPIRGLGTDTQYFGPGTRLTVL.

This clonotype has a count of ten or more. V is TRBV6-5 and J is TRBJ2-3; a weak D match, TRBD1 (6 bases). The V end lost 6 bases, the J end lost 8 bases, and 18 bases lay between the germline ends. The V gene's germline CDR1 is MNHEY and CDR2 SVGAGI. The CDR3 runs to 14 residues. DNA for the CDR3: TGTGCCAGCAGACCCGGACAGTTACCAGTTACGCAGTATTTT. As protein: CASRPGQLPVTQYF.

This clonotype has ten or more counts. CDR3 DNA sequence: TGCGCCAGCAGCTTGACGGGGATTTATGGCTACACCTTC. Amino acids: CASSLTGIYGYTF. The rearrangement uses TRBV5-1 and TRBJ1-2; D is uncertain. The germline CDR1 and CDR2 sequences are SGHRS and YFSETQ. The CDR3 is 13 amino acids. Trimming removed 1 base from V and 5 bases from J, with 9 bases in between.

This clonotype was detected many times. CDR3 loop: CASSLLASGTDTQYF. CDR3 coding DNA: TGTGCCAGCAGCTTATTGGCTAGCGGCACAGATACGCAGTATTTT. The rearrangement links TRBV7-8 to TRBJ2-3; D possibly corresponds to TRBD2 (6 bases). V was cut by 2 bases and J by 1 base, with 10 bases left in between. This CDR3 spans 15 amino acids. In germline, CDR1 is SGHVS, CDR2 FQNEAQ.

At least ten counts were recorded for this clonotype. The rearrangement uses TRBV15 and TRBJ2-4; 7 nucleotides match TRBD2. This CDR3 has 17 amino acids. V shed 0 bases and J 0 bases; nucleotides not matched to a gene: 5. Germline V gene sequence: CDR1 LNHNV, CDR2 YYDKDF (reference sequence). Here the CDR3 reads CATSRDRGGIAKNIQYF. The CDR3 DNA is TGTGCCACCAGCAGAGATAGGGGAGGGATAGCCAAAAACATTCAGTACTTC. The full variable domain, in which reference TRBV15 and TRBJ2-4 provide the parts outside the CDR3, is DAMVIQNPRYQVTQFGKPVTLSCSQTLNHNVMYWYQQKSSQAPKLLFHYYDKDFNNEADTPDNFQSRRPNTSFCFLDIRSPGLGDTAMYLCATSRDRGGIAKNIQYFGAGTRLSVL.